Each of the 6 T cell receptor beta chains below was sequenced from the same sample in a study of cytomegalovirus exposure and HLA in healthy donors. Data came from immunoSEQ multiplex PCR; TCRdb stores just in-frame clones and leaves some out. The sample has fewer than 250,000 clones, 83% seen once. Sequenced material: PBMCs. The receptors stem from a woman younger than 35 in good health and CMV-seronegative.

About this clone itself: This sample also contains other DNA sequences that code for the same CDR3. This chain joins TRBV2 and TRBJ1-5, with a tentative D call TRBD1 (6 bases). The CDR3 covers 13 residues. The germline V and J ends were trimmed by 1 base and 5 bases, with 6 bases remaining between them. CDR1 SNHLY and CDR2 FYNNEI come from the germline V gene. The CDR3 DNA reads TGTGCCAGCAGTGAAGAGGGGGATCAGCCCCAGCATTTT. Translated: CASSEEGDQPQHF.

On this clone: The junction and the germline gene differ at one end; a read error may be behind it. This sequence joins TRBV11-2 and TRBJ2-7; D call uncertain. Germline CDR1 is SGHAT and CDR2 is FQNNGV. This CDR3 is built from 12 residues. CDR3 amino acids: CASSLANQAVHF. In DNA form, the CDR3 reads TGTGCCAGCAGCTTAGCCAATCAGGCGGTACACTTC.

On this clone: One junction end does not reproduce the germline sequence, and a read error may be involved. The V gene is TRBV11-2, the J gene TRBJ1-2; D gene ambiguous. The germline V gene encodes CDR1 SGHAT and CDR2 FQNNGV. The CDR3 consists of 12 residues. CDR3 nucleotide sequence: TGTGCCAGCAGCTTACCCGAAAGCCGCGTCTCCTTC. Its translation: CASSLPESRVSF.

V is TRBV5-1 and J is TRBJ1-1, with D perhaps TRBD1 (6 bases). The CDR3 is made up of 16 amino acids. Germline V gene data show CDR1 as SGHRS and CDR2 as YFSETQ. V lost 4 bases, J lost 7 bases, and 23 bases lay in between. The CDR3 sequence: CASSLGRGDRMFEAFF. The CDR3 nucleotides read TGCGCCAGCAGCCTGGGGAGGGGGGACCGAATGTTTGAAGCTTTCTTT.

J is TRBJ1-1 and V is TRBV6-5, with a weak D call TRBD1 (5 bases). Trimming shortened V by 6 bases and J by 1 base, and 15 bases separated the two germline ends. The CDR3 is made up of 15 amino acids. Germline V gene sequence: CDR1 MNHEY, CDR2 SVGAGI. CDR3 DNA sequence: TGTGCCAGCAGCCCCGCGCCGGGGGAGAACACTGAAGCTTTCTTT. Translating it yields CASSPAPGENTEAFF.

The J gene is TRBJ1-4, the V gene TRBV5-1, with 8 nucleotides matching TRBD1. Germline assignment: CDR1 SGHRS and CDR2 YFSETQ. With V trimmed by 4 bases and J by 7 bases, 6 bases remained unmatched. CDR3 length equals 14 residues. CDR3 amino acids: CASSPTGAAEKLFF. CDR3 sequence (DNA): TGCGCCAGCAGCCCGACAGGGGCGGCTGAAAAACTGTTTTTT.